This entry concerns a single T cell receptor beta chain. Trimming left V 5 bases short and J 4 bases short, with 14 bases between. CDR1 is SGHVS and CDR2 is FNYEAQ in the germline V gene. The length of the CDR3 is 15 residues. The sample originates from a study of blood T cell repertoires in COVID-19. On the study more broadly: PBMCs, B-cell-depleted T cells, or T cells provided the cDNA or gDNA that made up the material.

Authors' data handling: Amplification of reference gene primers provided the estimated nucleated cell counts. Measured with immunoSEQ multiplex PCR; TCRdb has only the in-frame clones, and not every one. The DNA was the basis for D and trimming; V, J and clone size are from that table. The table lists 120,000 or so clones, around 87% of them singletons, with less than 30% in the top ten. The sample consisted of peripheral blood. The chain couples TRBV7-6 to TRBJ2-2, with D perhaps TRBD2 (7 bases). The sequence was collected from a woman in her 70s with acute or convalescent COVID-19. CDR3 nucleotides: TGTGCCAGCAGCCGCGGGGGCGGGGGCACCGGGGAGCTGTTTTTT. It yields the protein CASSRGGGGTGELFF.